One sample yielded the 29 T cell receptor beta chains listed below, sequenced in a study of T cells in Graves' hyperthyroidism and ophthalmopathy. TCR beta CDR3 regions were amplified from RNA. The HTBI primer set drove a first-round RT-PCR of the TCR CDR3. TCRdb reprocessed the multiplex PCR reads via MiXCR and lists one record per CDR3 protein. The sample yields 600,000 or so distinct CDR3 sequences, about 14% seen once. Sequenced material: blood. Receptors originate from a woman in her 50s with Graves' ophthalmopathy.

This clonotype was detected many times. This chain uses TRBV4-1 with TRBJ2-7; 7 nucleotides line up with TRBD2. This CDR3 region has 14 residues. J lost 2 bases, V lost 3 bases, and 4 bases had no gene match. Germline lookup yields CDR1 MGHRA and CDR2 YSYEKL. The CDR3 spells CASSHGAGAYEQYF. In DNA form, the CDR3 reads TGCGCCAGCAGCCACGGGGCGGGAGCCTACGAGCAGTACTTC.

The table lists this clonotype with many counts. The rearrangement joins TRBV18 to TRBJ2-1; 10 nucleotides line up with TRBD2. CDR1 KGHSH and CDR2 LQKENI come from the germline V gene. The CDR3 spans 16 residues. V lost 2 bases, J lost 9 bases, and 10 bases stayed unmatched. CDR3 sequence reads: CASSPIAAGGIGEQFF. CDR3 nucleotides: TGTGCCAGCTCACCAATCGCAGCGGGAGGGATAGGTGAGCAGTTCTTC.

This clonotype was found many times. The DNA for the CDR3 is TGTGCCAGCAGTTTAGGCGGGAGGGTCACCGGGGAGCTGTTTTTT. Its translation: CASSLGGRVTGELFF. J is TRBJ2-2 and V is TRBV12-3 or TRBV12-4; 9 bases align to TRBD2. V was pared by 1 base and J by 4 bases, with 1 base of the junction left unmatched. The CDR3 runs 15 residues.

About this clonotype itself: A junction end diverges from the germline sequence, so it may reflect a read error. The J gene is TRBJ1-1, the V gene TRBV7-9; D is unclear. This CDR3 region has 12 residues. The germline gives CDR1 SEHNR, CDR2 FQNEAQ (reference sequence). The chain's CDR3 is CASSPGNAEAFF. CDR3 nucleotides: TGTGCCAGCAGCCCCGGGAACGCTGAAGCTTTCTTT.

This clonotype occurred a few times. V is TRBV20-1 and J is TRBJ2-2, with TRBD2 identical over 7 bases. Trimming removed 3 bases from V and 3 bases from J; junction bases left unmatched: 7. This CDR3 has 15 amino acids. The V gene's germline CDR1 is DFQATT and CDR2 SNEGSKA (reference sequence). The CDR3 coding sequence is TGCAGTGCTAGCTTCGCTAGCGGAGACACCGGGGAGCTGTTTTTT. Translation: CSASFASGDTGELFF.

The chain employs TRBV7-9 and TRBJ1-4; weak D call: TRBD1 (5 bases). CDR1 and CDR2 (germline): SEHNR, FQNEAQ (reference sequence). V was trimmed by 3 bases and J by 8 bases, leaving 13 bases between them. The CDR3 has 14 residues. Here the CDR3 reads CASSFGGAVEKLFF. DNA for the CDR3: TGTGCCAGCAGCTTTGGGGGAGCGGTGGAAAAACTGTTTTTT.

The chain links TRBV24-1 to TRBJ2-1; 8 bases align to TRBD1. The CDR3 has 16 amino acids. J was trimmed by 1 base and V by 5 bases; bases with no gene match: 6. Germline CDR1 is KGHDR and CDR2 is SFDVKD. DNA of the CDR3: TGTGCCACCAGTGCGTATGGACAGGGATCCTACAATGAGCAGTTCTTC. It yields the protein CATSAYGQGSYNEQFF.

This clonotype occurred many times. CDR3 nucleotides: TGTGCCAGCAGCCGACCTATTGCAGATGGCTACACCTTC. The encoded protein is CASSRPIADGYTF. The J gene is TRBJ1-2, the V gene TRBV11-2; no reliable D call. Germline assignment: CDR1 SGHAT and CDR2 FQNNGV. The CDR3 length is 13 residues. V was clipped by 5 bases and J by 6 bases, with 13 bases between them.

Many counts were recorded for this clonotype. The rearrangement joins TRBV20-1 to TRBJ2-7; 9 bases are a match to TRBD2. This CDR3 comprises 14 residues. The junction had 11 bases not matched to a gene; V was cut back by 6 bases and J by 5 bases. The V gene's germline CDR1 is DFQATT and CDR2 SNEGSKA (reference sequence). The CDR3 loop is CSAINSGRVNEQYF. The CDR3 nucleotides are TGCAGTGCGATAAATAGCGGGAGAGTGAACGAGCAGTACTTC.

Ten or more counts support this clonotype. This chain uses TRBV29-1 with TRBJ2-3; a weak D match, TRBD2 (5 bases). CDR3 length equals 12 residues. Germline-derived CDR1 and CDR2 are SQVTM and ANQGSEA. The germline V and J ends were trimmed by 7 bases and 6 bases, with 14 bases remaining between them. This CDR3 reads CSAASGGDTQYF. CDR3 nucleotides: TGCAGCGCAGCGAGCGGTGGCGATACGCAGTATTTT.

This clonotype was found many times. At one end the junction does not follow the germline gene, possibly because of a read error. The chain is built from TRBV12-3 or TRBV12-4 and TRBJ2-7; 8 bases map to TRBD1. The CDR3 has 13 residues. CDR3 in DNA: TGTGCCAGCAGTTTCGGGACAGGCCGGCCCAACGACTTC. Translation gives CASSFGTGRPNDF.

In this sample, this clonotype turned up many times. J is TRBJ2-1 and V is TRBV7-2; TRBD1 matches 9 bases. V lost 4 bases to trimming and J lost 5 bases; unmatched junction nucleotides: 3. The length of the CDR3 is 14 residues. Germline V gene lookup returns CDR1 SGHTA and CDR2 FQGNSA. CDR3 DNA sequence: TGTGCCAGCAGCTCCCGACAGGGGGACAATGAGCAGTTCTTC. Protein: CASSSRQGDNEQFF.

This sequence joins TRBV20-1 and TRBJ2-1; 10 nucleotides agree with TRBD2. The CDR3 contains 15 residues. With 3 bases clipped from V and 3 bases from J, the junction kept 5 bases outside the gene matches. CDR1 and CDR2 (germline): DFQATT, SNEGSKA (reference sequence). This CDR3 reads CSASLSSGGYNEQFF. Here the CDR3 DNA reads TGCAGTGCTAGCCTCTCTAGCGGGGGCTACAATGAGCAGTTCTTC.

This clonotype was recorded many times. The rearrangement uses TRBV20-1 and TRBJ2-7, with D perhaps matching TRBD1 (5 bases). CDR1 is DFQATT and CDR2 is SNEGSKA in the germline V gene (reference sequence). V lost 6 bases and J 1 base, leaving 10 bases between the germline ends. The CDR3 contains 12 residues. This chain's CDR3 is CSARQMSYEQYF. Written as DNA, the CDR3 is TGCAGTGCGCGACAGATGTCCTACGAGCAGTACTTC.

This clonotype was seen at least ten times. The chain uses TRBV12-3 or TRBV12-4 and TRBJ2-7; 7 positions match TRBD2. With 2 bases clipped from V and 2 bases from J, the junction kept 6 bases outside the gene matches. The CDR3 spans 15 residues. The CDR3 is CASSLWASGPYEQYF. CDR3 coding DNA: TGTGCCAGCAGTTTATGGGCTAGCGGACCCTACGAGCAGTACTTC.

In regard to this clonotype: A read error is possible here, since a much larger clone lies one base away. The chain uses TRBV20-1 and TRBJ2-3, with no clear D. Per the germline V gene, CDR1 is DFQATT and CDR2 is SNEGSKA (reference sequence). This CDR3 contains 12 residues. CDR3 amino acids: CSASGHTDAQYF. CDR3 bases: TGCAGTGCTAGCGGCCACACAGATGCGCAGTATTTT.

The CDR3 loop reads CASSIPGLAGPSSYNEQFF. In nucleotides, the CDR3 is TGTGCCAGTAGTATCCCGGGACTAGCGGGACCATCCTCCTACAATGAGCAGTTCTTC. The rearrangement links TRBV19 to TRBJ2-1, with 13 bases aligning to TRBD2. There are 19 residues in the CDR3. J was trimmed by 0 bases and V by 3 bases; bases with no gene match: 8. Germline CDR1 is LNHDA and CDR2 is SQIVND (reference sequence).

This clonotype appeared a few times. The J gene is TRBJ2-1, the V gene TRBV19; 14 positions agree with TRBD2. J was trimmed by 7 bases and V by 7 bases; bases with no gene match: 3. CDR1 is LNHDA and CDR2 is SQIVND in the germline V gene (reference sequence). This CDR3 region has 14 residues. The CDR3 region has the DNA TGTGCCAGTATGCGGACTAGCGGGAGGAATGAGCAGTTCTTC. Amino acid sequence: CASMRTSGRNEQFF. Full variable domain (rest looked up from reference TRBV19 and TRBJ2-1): DGGITQSPKYLFRKEGQNVTLSCEQNLNHDAMYWYRQDPGQGLRLIYYSQIVNDFQKGDIAEGYSVSREKKESFPLTVTSAQKNPTAFYLCASMRTSGRNEQFFGPGTRLTVL.

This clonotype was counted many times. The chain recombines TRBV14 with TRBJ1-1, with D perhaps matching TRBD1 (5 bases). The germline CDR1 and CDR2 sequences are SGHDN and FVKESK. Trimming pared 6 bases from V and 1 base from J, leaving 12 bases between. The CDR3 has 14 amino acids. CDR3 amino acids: CASRNLTANTEAFF. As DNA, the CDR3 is TGTGCCAGCAGAAACTTGACAGCGAACACTGAAGCTTTCTTT.

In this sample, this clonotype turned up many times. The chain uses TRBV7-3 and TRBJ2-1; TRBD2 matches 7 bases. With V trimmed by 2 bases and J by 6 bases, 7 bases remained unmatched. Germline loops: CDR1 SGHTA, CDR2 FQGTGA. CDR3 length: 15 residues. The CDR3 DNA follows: TGTGCCAGCAGCTTAGGCGGGAGTTTCCGCAATGAGCAGTTCTTC. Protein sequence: CASSLGGSFRNEQFF.

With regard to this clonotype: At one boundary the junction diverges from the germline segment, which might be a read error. CDR3 in DNA: TGCGCCAGCAGACCCCAGGGGGGCCAGCGTGGCTATAGCTACACCTTC. Translating gives CASRPQGGQRGYSYTF. The chain uses TRBV5-1 and TRBJ1-2; TRBD1 aligns across 7 bases. The CDR3 has 16 amino acids. Germline assignment: CDR1 SGHRS and CDR2 YFSETQ.

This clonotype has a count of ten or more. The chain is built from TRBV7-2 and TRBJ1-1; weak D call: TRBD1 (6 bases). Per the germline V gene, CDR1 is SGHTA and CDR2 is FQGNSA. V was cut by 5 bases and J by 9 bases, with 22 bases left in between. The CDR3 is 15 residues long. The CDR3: CASSPLDFGQIKAFF. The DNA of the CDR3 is TGTGCCAGCAGCCCACTAGACTTCGGACAGATTAAAGCTTTCTTT.

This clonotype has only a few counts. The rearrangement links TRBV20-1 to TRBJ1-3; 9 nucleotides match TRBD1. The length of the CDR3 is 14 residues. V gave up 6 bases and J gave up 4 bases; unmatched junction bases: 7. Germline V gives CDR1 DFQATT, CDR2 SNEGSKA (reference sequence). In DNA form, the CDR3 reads TGCAGTGCCGACCGGACAGGGGCAGGAAACACCATATATTTT. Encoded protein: CSADRTGAGNTIYF.

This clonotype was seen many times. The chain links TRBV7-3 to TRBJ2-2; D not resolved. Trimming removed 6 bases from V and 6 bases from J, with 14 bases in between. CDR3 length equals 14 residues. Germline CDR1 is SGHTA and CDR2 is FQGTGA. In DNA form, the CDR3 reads TGTGCCAGCAGTCTCGGCCCTGCCTCCGGGGAGCTGTTTTTT. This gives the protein CASSLGPASGELFF. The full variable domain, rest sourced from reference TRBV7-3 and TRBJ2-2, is GAGVSQTPSNKVTEKGKYVELRCDPISGHTALYWYRQSLGQGPEFLIYFQGTGAADDSGLPNDRFFAVRPEGSVSTLKIQRTERGDSAVYLCASSLGPASGELFFGEGSRLTVL.

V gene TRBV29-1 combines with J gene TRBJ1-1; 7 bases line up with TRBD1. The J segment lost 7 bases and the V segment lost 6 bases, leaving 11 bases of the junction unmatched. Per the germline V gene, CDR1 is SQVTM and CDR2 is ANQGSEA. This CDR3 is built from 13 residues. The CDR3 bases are TGCAGCGTGAAAGAAAGGGGGCGTGATGAAGCTTTCTTT. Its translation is CSVKERGRDEAFF. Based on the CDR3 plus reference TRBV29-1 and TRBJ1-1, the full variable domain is SAVISQKPSRDICQRGTSLTIQCQVDSQVTMMFWYRQQPGQSLTLIATANQGSEATYESGFVIDKFPISRPNLTFSTLTVSNMSPEDSSIYLCSVKERGRDEAFFGQGTRLTVV.

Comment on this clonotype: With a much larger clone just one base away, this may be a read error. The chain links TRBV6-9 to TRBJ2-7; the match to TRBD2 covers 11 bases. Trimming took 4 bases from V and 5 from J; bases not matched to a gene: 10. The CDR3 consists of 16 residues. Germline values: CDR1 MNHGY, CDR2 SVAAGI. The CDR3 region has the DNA TGTGCCAGCAGTTTAGTAAGACTAGCGGGATCCCACGAGCAGTACTTC. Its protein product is CASSLVRLAGSHEQYF.

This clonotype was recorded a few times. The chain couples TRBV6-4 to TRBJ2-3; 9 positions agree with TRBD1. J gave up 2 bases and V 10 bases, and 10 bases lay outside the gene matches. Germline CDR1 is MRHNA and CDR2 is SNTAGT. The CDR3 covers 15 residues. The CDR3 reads CANPGQGWITDTQYF. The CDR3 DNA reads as TGTGCCAACCCGGGACAGGGCTGGATCACAGATACGCAGTATTTT.

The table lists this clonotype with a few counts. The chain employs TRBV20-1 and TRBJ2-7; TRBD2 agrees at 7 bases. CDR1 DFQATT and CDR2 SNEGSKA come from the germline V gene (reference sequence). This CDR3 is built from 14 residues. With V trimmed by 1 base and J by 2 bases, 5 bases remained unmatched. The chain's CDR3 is CSARGRGSAYEQYF. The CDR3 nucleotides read TGCAGTGCTAGAGGACGCGGGAGTGCCTACGAGCAGTACTTC.

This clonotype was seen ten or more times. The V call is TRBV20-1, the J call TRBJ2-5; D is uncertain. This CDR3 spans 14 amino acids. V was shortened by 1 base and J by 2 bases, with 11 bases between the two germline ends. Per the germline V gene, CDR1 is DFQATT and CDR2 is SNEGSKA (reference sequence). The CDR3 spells CSARGSQPQETQYF. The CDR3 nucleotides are TGCAGTGCTAGAGGTTCACAACCTCAAGAGACCCAGTACTTC.